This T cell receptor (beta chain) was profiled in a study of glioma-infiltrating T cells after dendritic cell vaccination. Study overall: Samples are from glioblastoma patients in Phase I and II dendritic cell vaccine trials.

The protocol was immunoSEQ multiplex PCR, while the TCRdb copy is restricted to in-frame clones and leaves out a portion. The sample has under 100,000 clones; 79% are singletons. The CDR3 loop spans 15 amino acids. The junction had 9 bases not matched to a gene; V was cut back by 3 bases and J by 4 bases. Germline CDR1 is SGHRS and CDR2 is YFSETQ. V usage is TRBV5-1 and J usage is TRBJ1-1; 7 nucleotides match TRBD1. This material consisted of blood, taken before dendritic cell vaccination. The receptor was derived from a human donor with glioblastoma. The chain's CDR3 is CASSSGQPKGTEAFF. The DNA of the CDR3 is TGCGCCAGCAGCTCGGGACAGCCGAAGGGCACTGAAGCTTTCTTT.